This T cell receptor (beta chain) was documented in a study of blood T cell repertoires in COVID-19. About the study: Acute and convalescent COVID-19 specimens originated in the United States, Italy and Spain. Sources were T cells, B-cell-depleted T cells, or PBMCs; the material itself was cDNA or gDNA.

Using immunoSEQ multiplex PCR, the repertoire was profiled, and TCRdb retains in-frame clones only, with some absent. The sample lists about 62,000 clones, roughly 92% occurring once. Trimming at V came to 1 base and at J to 5 bases, leaving 7 bases not matched to a gene. CDR1 MDHEN and CDR2 SYDVKM come from the germline V gene. The CDR3 is made up of 16 amino acids. The chain carries TRBV28 and TRBJ1-3; 8 bases map to TRBD1. Sequencing input: peripheral blood. The clonotype was recovered from a human donor in a cohort sampled during active COVID-19. This chain's CDR3 is CASSLFGQGLRNTIYF. CDR3 bases: TGTGCCAGCAGTTTATTTGGACAGGGTTTAAGAAACACCATATATTTT.